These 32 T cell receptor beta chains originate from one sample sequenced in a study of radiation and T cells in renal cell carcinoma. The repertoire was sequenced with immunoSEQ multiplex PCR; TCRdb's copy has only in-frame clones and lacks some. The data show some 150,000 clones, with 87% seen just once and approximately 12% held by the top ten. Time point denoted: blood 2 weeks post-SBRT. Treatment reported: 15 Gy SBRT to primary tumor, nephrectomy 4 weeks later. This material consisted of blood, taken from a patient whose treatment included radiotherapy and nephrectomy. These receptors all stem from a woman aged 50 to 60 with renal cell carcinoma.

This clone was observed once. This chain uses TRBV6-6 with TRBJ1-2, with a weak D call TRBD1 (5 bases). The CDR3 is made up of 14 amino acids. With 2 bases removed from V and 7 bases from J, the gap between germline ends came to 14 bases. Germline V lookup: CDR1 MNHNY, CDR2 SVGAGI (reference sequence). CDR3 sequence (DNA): TGTGCCAGCAGTTACGATCAGGGCCAGGGTGGCTACACCTTC. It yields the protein CASSYDQGQGGYTF.

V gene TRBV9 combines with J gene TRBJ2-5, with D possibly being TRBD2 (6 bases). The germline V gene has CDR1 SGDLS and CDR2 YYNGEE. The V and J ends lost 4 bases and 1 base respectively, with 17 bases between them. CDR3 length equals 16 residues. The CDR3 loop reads CASSLTISGVQETQYF. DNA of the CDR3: TGTGCCAGCAGCCTAACAATTAGCGGAGTCCAAGAGACCCAGTACTTC.

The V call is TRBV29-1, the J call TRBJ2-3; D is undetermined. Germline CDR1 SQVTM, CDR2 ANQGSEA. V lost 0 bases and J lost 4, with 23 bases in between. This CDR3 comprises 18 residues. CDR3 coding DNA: TGCAGCGTTGAAGATCCCCTGGTCGGGCGAGGTGCCGCAGATACGCAGTATTTT. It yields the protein CSVEDPLVGRGAADTQYF.

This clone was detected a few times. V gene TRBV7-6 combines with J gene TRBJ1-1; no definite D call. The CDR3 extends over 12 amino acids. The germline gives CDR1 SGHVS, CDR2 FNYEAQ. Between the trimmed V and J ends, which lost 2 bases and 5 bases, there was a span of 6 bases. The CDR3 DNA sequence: TGTGCCAGCAGCTTAAAGGGAACTGAAGCTTTCTTT. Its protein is CASSLKGTEAFF.

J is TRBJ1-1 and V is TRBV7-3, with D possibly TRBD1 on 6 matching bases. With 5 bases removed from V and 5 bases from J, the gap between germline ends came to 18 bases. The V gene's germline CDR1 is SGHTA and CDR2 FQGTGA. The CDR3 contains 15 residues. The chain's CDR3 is CASSPQGTTMTEAFF. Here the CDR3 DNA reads TGTGCCAGCAGCCCCCAGGGGACAACCATGACTGAAGCTTTCTTT.

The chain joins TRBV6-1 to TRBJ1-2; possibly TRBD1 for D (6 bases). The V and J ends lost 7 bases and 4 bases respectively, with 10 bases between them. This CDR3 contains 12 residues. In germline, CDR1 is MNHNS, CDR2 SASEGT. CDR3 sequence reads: CASMTDSYGYTF. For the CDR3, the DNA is TGTGCCAGCATGACGGACAGCTATGGCTACACCTTC.

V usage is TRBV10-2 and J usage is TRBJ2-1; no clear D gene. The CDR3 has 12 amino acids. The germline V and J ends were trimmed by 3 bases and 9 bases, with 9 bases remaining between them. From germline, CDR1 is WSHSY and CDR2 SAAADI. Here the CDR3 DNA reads TGCGCCAGCAGTGAAGGGATCGTTGAGCAGTTCTTC. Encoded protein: CASSEGIVEQFF.

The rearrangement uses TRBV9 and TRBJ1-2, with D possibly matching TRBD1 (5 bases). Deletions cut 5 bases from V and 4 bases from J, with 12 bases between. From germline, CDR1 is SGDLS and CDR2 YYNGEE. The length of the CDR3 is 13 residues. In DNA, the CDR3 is TGTGCCAGCAGTAATACTCAGGGCTATGGCTACACCTTC. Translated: CASSNTQGYGYTF.

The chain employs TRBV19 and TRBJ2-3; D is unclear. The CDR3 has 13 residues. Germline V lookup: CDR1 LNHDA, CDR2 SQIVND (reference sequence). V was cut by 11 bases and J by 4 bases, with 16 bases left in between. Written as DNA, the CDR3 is TGTGCCTGCTCAACCAGAACCCCAGATACGCAGTATTTT. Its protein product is CACSTRTPDTQYF.

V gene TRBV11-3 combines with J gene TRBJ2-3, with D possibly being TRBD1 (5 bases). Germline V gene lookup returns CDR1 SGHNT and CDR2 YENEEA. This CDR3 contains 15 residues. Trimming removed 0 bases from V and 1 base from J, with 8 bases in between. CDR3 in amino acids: CASSLDGAGTDTQYF. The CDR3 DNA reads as TGTGCCAGCAGCTTAGATGGGGCGGGCACAGATACGCAGTATTTT.

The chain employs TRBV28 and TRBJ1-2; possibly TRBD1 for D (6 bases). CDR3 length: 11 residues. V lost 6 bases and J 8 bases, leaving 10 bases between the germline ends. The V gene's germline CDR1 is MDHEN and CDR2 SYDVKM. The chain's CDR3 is CASRQGQGYTF. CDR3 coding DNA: TGTGCCAGCAGACAGGGTCAGGGCTACACCTTC.

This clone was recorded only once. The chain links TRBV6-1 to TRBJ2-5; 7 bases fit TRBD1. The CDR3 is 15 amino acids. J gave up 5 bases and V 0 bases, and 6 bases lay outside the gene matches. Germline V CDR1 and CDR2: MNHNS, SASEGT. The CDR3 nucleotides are TGTGCCAGCAGTGAAGCCCTCGGACAGGAGGAGACCCAGTACTTC. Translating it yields CASSEALGQEETQYF.

The CDR3 sequence: CASSADMRSGGGHEQYF. The CDR3 nucleotides are TGCGCCAGCAGCGCGGACATGCGATCGGGCGGGGGCCACGAGCAGTACTTC. The V call is TRBV5-1, the J call TRBJ2-7, with D possibly TRBD2 on 7 matching bases. This CDR3 is 17 amino acids long. The germline V gene encodes CDR1 SGHRS and CDR2 YFSETQ. V lost 4 bases, J lost 5 bases, and 25 bases lay in between.

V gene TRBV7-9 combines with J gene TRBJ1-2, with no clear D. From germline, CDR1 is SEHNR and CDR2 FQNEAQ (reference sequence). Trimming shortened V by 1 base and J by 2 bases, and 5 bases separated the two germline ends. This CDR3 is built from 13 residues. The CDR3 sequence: CASSLESNYGYTF. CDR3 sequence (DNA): TGTGCCAGCAGCTTAGAATCGAACTATGGCTACACCTTC.

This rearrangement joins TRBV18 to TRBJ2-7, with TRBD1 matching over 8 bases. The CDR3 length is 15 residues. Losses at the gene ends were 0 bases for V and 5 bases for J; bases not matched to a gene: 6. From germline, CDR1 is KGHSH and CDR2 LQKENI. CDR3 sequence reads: CASSPPQGAANEQYF. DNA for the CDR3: TGTGCCAGCTCACCACCCCAGGGGGCTGCGAACGAGCAGTACTTC.

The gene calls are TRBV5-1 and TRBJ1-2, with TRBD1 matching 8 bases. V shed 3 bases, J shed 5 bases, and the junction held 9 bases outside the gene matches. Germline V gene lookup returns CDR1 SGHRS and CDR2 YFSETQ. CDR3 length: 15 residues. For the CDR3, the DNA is TGCGCCAGCAGCTCCAGTTCGGACAGGGAGTATGGCTACACCTTC. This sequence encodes CASSSSSDREYGYTF.

The CDR3 here is CATSTPLEGNGYTF. The DNA of the CDR3 is TGTGCCACCAGCACGCCCTTGGAGGGGAATGGCTACACCTTC. This sequence joins TRBV15 and TRBJ1-2; the D gene is possibly TRBD1 (5 bases). CDR3 size: 14 residues. Germline V CDR1 and CDR2: LNHNV, YYDKDF (reference sequence). V was clipped by 4 bases and J by 6 bases, with 15 bases between them.

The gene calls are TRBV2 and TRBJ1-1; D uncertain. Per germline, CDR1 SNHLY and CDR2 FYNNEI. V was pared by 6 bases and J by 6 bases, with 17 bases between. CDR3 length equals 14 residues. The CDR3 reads CASRTGSMGSEAFF. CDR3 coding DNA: TGTGCCAGCAGGACGGGTAGTATGGGGTCTGAAGCTTTCTTT.

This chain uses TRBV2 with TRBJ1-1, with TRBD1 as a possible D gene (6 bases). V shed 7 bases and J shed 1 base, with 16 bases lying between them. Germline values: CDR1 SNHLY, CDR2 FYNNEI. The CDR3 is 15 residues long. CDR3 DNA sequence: TGTGCCAGCATTTTACAGGGTCTAGGGAACACTGAAGCTTTCTTT. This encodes CASILQGLGNTEAFF.

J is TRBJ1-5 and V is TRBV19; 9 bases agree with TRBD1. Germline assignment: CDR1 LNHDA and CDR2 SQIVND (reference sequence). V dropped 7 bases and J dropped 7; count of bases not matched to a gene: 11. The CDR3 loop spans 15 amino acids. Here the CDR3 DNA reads TGTGCCAGTACTAATATCGGACAGGGGACACAGCCCCAGCATTTT. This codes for CASTNIGQGTQPQHF.

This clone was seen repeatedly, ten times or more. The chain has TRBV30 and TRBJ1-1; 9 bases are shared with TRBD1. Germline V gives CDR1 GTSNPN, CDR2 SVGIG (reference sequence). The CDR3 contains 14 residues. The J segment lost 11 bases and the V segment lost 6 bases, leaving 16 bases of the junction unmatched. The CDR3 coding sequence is TGTGCCTGTAACCTCCGGGACAGGGTTTATTTGGCTTTCTTT. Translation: CACNLRDRVYLAFF.

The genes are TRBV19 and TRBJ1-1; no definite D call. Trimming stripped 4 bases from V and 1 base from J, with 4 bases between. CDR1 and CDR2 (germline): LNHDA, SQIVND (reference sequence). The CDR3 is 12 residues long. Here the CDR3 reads CASSRGNTEAFF. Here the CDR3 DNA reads TGTGCCAGTAGTAGGGGGAACACTGAAGCTTTCTTT.

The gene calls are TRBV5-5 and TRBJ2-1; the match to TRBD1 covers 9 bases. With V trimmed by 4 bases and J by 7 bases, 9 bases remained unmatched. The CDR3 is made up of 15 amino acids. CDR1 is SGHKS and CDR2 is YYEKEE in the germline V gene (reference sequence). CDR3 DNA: TGTGCCAGCAGCCACCCCGGGACAGGGAGGAATGAGCAGTTCTTC. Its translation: CASSHPGTGRNEQFF.

The CDR3 is CASSQSDRVNTEAFF. The CDR3 nucleotides are TGTGCCAGCAGCCAATCCGACAGGGTGAACACTGAAGCTTTCTTT. This chain links TRBV2 with TRBJ1-1; 7 bases fit TRBD1. The V segment lost 6 bases and the J segment 0 bases; nucleotides outside the gene matches: 7. The CDR3 runs to 15 residues. Germline V CDR1 and CDR2: SNHLY, FYNNEI.

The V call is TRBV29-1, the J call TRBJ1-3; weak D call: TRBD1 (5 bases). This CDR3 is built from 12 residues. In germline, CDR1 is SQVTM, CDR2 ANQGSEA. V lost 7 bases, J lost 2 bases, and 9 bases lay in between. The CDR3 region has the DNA TGCAGCGGGTTGACAGCTGGAAACACCATATATTTT. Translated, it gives CSGLTAGNTIYF.

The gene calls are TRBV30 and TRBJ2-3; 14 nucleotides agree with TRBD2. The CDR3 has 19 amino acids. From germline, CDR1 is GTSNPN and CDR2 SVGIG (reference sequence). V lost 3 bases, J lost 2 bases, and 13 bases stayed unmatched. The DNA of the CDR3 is TGTGCCTGGAGGGAGAGGGGAGGACTAGCGGGGGGTGCCACAGATACGCAGTATTTT. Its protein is CAWRERGGLAGGATDTQYF.

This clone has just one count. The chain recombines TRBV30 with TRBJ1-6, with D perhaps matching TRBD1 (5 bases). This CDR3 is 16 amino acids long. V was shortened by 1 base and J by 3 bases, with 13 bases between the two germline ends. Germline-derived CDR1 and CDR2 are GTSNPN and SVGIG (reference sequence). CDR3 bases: TGTGCCTGGAGTGCCCCCCAGGGATTCTATAATTCACCCCTCCACTTT. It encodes CAWSAPQGFYNSPLHF.

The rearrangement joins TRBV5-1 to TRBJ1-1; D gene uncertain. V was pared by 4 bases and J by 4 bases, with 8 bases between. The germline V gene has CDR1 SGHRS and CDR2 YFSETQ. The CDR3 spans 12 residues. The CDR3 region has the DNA TGCGCCAGCAGCCTTGGGCCCACTGAAGCTTTCTTT. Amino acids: CASSLGPTEAFF.

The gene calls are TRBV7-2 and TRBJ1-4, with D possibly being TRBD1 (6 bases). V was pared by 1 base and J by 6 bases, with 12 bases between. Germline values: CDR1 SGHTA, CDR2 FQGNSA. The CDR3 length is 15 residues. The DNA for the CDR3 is TGTGCCAGCAGCTTAGTTACAGGGAGGGATGAAAAACTGTTTTTT. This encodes CASSLVTGRDEKLFF. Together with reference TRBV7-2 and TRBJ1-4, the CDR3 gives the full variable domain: GAGVSQSPSNKVTEKGKDVELRCDPISGHTALYWYRQSLGQGLEFLIYFQGNSAPDKSGLPSDRFSAERTGGSVSTLTIQRTQQEDSAVYLCASSLVTGRDEKLFFGSGTQLSVL.

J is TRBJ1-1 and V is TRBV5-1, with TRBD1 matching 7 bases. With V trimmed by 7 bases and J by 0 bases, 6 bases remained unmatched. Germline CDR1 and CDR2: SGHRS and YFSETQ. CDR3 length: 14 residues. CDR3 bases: TGCGCCAGCCGGGACAGCATCATGAACACTGAAGCTTTCTTT. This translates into CASRDSIMNTEAFF.

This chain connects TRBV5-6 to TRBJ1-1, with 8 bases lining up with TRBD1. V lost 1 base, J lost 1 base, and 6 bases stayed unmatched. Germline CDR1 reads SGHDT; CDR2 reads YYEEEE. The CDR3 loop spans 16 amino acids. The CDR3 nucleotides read TGTGCCAGCAGCTTGTTCGGACAGGGAGGGAACACTGAAGCTTTCTTT. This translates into CASSLFGQGGNTEAFF.

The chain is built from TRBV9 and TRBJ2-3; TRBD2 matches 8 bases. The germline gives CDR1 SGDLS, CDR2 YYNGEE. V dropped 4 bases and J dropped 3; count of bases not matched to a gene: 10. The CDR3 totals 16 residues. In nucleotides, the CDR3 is TGTGCCAGCAGCCCATCACTAGCGGCGTGGACAGATACGCAGTATTTT. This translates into CASSPSLAAWTDTQYF.